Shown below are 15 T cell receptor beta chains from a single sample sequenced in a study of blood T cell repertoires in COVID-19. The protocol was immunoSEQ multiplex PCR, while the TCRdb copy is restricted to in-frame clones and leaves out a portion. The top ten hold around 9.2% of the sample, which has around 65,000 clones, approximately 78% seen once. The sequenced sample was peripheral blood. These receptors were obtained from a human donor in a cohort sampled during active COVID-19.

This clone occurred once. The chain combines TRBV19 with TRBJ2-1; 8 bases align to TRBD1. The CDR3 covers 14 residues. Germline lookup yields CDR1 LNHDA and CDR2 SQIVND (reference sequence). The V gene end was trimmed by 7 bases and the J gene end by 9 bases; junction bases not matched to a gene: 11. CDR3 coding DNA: TGTGCCAGTACCGGGACAGGCCGGAGGAGTGAGCAGTTCTTC. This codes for CASTGTGRRSEQFF.

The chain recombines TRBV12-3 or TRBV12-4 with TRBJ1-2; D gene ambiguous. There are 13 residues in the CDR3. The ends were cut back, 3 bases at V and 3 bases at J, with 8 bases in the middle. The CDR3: CASSFSYDYGYTF. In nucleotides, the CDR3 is TGTGCCAGCAGTTTCAGTTACGACTATGGCTACACCTTC.

The CDR3 nucleotides are TGTGCCAGCAGCACAGCCCTCGGGACAGCCTATGAAAAACTGTTTTTT. As protein: CASSTALGTAYEKLFF. The V and J genes are TRBV7-9 and TRBJ1-4, with 7 positions matching TRBD1. CDR3 length: 16 amino acids. Germline assignment: CDR1 SEHNR and CDR2 FQNEAQ (reference sequence). V dropped 5 bases and J dropped 6; count of bases not matched to a gene: 12.

CDR3 in amino acids: CASSAFGTGDKNIQYF. The CDR3 DNA reads as TGCGCCAGCAGCGCATTCGGGACAGGGGACAAAAACATTCAGTACTTC. V usage is TRBV5-1 and J usage is TRBJ2-4, with 10 bases identical to TRBD1. V lost 4 bases and J lost 3; bases outside the gene matches: 7. Germline CDR1 SGHRS, CDR2 YFSETQ. This CDR3 comprises 16 residues.

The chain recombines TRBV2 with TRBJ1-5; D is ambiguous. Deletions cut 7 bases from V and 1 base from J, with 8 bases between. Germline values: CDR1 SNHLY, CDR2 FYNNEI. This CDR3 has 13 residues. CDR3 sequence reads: CASTAVSNQPQHF. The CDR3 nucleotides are TGTGCCAGCACAGCGGTGAGCAATCAGCCCCAGCATTTT.

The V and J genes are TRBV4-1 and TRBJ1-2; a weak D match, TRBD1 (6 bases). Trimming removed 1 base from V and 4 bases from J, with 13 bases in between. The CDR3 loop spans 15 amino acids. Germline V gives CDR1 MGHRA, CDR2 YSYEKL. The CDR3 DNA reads TGCGCCAGCAGCCAAGTCGCGGGGGCTCCCTATGGCTACACCTTC. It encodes CASSQVAGAPYGYTF.

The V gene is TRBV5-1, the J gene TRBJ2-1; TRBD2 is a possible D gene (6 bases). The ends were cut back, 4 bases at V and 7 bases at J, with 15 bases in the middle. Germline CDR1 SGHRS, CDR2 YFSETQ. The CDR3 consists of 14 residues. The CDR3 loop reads CASSNSGKENEQFF. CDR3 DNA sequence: TGCGCCAGCAGCAATAGCGGAAAAGAGAATGAGCAGTTCTTC.

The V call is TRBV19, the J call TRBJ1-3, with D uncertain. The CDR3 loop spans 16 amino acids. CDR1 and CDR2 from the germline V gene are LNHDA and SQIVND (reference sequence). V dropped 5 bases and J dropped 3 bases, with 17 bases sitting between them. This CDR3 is CASSPLHDIFGNTIYF. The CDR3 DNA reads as TGTGCCAGTAGTCCCCTACACGACATATTTGGAAACACCATATATTTT. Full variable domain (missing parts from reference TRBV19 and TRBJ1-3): DGGITQSPKYLFRKEGQNVTLSCEQNLNHDAMYWYRQDPGQGLRLIYYSQIVNDFQKGDIAEGYSVSREKKESFPLTVTSAQKNPTAFYLCASSPLHDIFGNTIYFGEGSWLTVV.

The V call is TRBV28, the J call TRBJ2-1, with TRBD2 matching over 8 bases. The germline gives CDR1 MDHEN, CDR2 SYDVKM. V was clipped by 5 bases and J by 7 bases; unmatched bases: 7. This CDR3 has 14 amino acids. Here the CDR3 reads CASSGGAGENEQFF. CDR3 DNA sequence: TGTGCCAGCAGTGGGGGAGCGGGAGAGAATGAGCAGTTCTTC.

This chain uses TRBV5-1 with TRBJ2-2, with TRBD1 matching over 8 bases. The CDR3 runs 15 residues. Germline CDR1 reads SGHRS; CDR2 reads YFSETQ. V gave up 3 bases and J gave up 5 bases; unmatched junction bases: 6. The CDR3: CASSSGTGVTGELFF. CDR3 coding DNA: TGCGCCAGCAGCTCCGGGACAGGTGTTACCGGGGAGCTGTTTTTT.

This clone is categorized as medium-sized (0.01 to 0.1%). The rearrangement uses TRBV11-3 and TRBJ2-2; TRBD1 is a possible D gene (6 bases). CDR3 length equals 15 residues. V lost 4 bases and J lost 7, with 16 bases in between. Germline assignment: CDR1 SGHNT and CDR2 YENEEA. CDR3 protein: CASSSEGVPSGELFF. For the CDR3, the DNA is TGTGCCAGCAGCTCCGAGGGGGTCCCGAGCGGGGAGCTGTTTTTT.

The DNA for the CDR3 is TGTGCCAGCAGCGCAAGGAGAAAATTAGCGGAAACCTCCTACAATGAGCAGTTCTTC. Translation gives CASSARRKLAETSYNEQFF. The chain employs TRBV14 and TRBJ2-1; D is possibly TRBD2 (6 bases). Deletions cut 5 bases from V and 0 bases from J, with 23 bases between. The CDR3 loop spans 19 amino acids. Germline-derived CDR1 and CDR2 are SGHDN and FVKESK.

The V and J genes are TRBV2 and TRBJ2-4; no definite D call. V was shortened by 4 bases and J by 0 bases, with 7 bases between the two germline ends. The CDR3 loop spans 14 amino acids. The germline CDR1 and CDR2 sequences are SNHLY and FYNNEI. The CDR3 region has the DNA TGTGCCAGCAGTGGAGGAATAGCCAAAAACATTCAGTACTTC. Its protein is CASSGGIAKNIQYF.

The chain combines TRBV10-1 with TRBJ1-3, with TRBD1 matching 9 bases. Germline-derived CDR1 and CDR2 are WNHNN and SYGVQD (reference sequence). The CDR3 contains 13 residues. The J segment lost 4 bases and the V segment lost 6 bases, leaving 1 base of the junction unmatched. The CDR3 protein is CASSGQGGNTIYF. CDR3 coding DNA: TGCGCCAGCAGCGGACAGGGGGGAAACACCATATATTTT.

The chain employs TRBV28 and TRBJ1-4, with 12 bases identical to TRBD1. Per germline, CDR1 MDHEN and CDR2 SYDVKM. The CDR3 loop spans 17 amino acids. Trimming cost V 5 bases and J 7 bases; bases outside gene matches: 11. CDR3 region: CASSTGTGGAWVEKLFF. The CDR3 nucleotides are TGTGCCAGCAGTACTGGGACAGGGGGCGCGTGGGTTGAAAAACTGTTTTTT.